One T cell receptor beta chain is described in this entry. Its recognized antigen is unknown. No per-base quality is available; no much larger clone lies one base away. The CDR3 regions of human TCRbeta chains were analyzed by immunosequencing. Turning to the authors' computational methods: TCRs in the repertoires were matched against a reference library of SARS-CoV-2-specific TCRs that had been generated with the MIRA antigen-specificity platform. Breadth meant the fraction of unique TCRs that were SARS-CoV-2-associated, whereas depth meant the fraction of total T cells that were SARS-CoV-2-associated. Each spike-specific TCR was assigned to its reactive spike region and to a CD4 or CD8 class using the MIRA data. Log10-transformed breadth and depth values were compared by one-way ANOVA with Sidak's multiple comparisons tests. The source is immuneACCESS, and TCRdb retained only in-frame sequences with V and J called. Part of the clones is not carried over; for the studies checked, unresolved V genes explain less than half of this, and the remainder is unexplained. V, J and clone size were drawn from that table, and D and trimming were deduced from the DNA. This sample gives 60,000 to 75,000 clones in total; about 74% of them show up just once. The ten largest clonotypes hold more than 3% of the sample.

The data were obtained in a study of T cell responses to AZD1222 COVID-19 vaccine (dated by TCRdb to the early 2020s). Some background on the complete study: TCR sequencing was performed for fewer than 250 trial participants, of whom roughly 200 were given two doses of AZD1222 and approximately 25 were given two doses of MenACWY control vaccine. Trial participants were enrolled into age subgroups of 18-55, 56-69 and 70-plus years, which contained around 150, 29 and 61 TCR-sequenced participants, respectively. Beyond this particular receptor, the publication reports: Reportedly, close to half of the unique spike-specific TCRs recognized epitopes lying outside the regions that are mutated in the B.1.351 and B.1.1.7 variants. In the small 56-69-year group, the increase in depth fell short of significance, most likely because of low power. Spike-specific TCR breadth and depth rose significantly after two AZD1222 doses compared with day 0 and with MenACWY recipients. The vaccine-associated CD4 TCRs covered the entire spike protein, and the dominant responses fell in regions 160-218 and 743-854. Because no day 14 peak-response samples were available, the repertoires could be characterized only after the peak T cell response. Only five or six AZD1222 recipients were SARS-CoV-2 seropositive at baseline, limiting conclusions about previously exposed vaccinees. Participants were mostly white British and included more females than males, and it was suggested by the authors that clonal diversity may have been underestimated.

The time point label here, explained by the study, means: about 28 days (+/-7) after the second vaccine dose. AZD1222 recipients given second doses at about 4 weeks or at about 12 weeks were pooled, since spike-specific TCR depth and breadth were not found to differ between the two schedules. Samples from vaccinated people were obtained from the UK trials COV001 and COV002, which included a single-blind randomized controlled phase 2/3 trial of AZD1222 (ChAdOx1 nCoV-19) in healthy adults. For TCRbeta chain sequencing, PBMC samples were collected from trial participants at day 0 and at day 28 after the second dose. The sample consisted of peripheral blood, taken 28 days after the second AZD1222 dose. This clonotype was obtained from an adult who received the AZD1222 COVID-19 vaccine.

The sequenced DNA is TGTGCCAGCAGCCAATTTGCGGGGGGGGACACGCAGTATTTT. Its protein product is CASSQFAGGDTQYF. The chain is made from TRBV3-1 (or the pseudogene TRBV3-2) and TRBJ2-3; TRBD2 agrees with 9 junctional bases. From the germline V gene (reference sequence), CDR1 is LGHDT and CDR2 is YNNKEL. V is trimmed back by 2 bases and J by 9 bases, and the junction contains 6 bases that no gene match accounts for. There are 14 amino acids in the CDR3, from cysteine to phenylalanine inclusive. The CDR3 DNA has 42 bases and is translated from base 1.